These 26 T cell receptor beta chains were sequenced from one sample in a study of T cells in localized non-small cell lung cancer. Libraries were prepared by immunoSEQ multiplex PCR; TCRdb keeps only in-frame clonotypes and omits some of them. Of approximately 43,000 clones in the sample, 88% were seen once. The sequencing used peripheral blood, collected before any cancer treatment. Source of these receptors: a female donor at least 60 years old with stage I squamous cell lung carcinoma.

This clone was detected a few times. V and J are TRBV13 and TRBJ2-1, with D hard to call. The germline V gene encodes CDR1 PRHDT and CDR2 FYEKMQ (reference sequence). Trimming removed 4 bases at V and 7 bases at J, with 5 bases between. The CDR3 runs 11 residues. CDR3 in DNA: TGTGCCAGCAGCTCGCGGAATGAGCAGTTCTTC. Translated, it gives CASSSRNEQFF.

The CDR3 is CASTPGQGYEKLFF. CDR3 in DNA: TGTGCCTCTACTCCGGGACAGGGATACGAAAAACTGTTTTTT. This chain connects TRBV19 to TRBJ1-4; 9 bases are a match to TRBD1. After removal of 11 bases from V and 8 bases from J, the junction contained 12 bases not matched to a gene. Germline values: CDR1 LNHDA, CDR2 SQIVND (reference sequence). CDR3 length: 14 residues.

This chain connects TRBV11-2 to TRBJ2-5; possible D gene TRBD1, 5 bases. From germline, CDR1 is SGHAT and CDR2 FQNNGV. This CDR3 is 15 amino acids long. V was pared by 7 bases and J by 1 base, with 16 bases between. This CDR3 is CASTPARTSQETQYF. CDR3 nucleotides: TGTGCCAGCACCCCCGCGAGGACATCCCAAGAGACCCAGTACTTC.

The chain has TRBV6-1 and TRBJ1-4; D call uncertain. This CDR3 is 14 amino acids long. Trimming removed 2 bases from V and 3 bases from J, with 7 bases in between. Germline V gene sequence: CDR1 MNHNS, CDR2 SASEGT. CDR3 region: CASSERWANEKLFF. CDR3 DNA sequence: TGTGCCAGCAGTGAACGATGGGCTAATGAAAAACTGTTTTTT.

The CDR3 DNA sequence: TGTGCCAGCAGTGAAGTGGGGGAATGGGGCACTGAAGCTTTCTTT. It yields the protein CASSEVGEWGTEAFF. The rearrangement links TRBV6-1 to TRBJ1-1, with D perhaps matching TRBD1 (5 bases). Deletions cut 1 base from V and 4 bases from J, with 13 bases between. Germline CDR1 MNHNS, CDR2 SASEGT. The CDR3 sequence is 15 residues long.

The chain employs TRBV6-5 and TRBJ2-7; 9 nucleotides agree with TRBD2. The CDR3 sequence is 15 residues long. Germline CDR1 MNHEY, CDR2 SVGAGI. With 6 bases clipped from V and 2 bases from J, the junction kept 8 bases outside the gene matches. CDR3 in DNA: TGTGCCAGCAGACAGAGCGGGAGGAGGGCCTACGAGCAGTACTTC. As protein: CASRQSGRRAYEQYF.

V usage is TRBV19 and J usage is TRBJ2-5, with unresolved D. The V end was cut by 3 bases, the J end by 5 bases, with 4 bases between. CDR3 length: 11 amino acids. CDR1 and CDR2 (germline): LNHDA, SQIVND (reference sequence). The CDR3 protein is CASSIRETQYF. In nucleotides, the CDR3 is TGTGCCAGTAGTATTAGGGAGACCCAGTACTTC.

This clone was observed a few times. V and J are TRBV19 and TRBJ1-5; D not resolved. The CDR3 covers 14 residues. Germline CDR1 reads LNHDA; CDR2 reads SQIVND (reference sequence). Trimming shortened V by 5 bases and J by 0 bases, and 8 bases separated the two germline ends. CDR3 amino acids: CASSVTDSNQPQHF. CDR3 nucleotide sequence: TGTGCCAGTAGTGTTACAGATAGCAATCAGCCCCAGCATTTT.

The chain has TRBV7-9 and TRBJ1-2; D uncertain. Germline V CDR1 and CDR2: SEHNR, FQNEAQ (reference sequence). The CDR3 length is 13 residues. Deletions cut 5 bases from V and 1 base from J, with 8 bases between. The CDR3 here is CASSPDGNYGYTF. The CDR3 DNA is TGTGCCAGCAGCCCCGACGGTAACTATGGCTACACCTTC.

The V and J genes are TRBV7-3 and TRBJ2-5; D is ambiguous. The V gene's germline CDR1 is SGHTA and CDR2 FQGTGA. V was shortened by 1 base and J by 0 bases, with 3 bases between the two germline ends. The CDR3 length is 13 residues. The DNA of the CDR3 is TGTGCCAGCAGCTTAATCAACCAAGAGACCCAGTACTTC. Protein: CASSLINQETQYF.

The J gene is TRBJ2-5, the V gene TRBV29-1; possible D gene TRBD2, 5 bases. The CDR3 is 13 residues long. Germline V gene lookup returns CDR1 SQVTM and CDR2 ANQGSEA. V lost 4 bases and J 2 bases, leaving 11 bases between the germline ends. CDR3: CSVGTSGQETQYF. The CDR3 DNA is TGCAGCGTTGGTACCAGCGGACAAGAGACCCAGTACTTC.

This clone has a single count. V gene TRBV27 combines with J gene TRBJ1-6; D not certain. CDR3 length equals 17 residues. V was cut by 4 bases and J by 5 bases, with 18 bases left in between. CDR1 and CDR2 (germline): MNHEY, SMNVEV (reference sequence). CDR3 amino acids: CASSSTPADSNNSPLHF. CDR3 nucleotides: TGTGCCAGCAGTTCGACACCGGCCGATTCAAATAATTCACCCCTCCACTTT.

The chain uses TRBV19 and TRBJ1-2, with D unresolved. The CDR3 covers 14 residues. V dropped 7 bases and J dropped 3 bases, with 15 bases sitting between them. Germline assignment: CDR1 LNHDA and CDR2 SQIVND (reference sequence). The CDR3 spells CASTSQKGDYGYTF. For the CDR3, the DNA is TGTGCCAGTACCTCCCAAAAGGGAGACTATGGCTACACCTTC.

The CDR3 sequence: CASKRRAETSGYTF. The CDR3 DNA is TGTGCCAGTAAACGCCGGGCAGAAACTTCTGGCTACACCTTC. This chain links TRBV19 with TRBJ1-2; D uncertain. CDR3 length: 14 amino acids. Trimming removed 7 bases at V and 7 bases at J, with 19 bases between. Germline assignment: CDR1 LNHDA and CDR2 SQIVND (reference sequence).

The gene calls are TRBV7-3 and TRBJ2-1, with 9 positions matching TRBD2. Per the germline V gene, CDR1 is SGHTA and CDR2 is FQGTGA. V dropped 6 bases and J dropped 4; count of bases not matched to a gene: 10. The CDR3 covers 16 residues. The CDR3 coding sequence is TGTGCCAGCAGGCCGGGACTAGCAGACAATTACAATGAGCAGTTCTTC. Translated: CASRPGLADNYNEQFF.

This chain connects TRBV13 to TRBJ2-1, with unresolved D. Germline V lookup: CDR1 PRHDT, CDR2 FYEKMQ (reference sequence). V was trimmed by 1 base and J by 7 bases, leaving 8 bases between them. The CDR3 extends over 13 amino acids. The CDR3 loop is CASSLAIINEQFF. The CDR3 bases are TGTGCCAGCAGCTTAGCGATTATAAATGAGCAGTTCTTC.

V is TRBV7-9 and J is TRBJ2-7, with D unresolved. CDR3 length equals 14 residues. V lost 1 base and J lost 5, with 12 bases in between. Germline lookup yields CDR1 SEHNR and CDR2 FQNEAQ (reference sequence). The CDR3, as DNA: TGTGCCAGCAGCTTAGGCCAGGTTGGCCACGAGCAGTACTTC. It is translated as CASSLGQVGHEQYF.

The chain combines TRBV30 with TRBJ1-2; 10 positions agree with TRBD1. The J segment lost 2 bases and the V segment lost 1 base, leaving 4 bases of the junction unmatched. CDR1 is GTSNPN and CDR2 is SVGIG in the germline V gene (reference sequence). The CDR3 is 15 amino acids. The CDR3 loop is CAWSALGQGNYGYTF. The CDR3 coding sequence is TGTGCCTGGAGTGCATTGGGACAGGGGAACTATGGCTACACCTTC.

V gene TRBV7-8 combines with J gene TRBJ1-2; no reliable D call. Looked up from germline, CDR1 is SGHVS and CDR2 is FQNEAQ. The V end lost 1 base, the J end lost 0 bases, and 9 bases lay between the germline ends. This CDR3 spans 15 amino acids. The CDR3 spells CASSLGGPANYGYTF. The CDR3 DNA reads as TGTGCCAGCAGCTTAGGGGGTCCAGCTAACTATGGCTACACCTTC. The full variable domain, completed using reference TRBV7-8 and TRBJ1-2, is GAGVSQSPRYKVAKRGQDVALRCDPISGHVSLFWYQQALGQGPEFLTYFQNEAQLDKSGLPSDRFFAERPEGSVSTLKIQRTQQEDSAVYLCASSLGGPANYGYTFGSGTRLTVV.

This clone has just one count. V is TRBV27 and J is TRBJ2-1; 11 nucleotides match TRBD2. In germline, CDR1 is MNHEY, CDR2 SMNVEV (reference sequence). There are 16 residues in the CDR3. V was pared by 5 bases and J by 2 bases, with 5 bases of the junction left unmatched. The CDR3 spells CASSRGTSGAYNEQFF. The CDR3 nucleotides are TGTGCCAGCAGTAGGGGGACTAGCGGAGCCTACAATGAGCAGTTCTTC.

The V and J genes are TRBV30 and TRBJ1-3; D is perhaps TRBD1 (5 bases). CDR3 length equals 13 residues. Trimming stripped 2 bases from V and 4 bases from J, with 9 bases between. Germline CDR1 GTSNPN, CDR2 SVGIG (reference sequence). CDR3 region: CAWSSYRGNTIYF. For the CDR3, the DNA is TGTGCCTGGAGTTCATACAGGGGAAACACCATATATTTT.

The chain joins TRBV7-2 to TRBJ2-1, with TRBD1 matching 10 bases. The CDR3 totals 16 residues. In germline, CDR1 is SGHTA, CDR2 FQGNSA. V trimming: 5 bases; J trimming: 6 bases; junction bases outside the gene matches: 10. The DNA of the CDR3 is TGTGCCAGCAGCCCGGGGGACAGGGGTTTCAGCAATGAGCAGTTCTTC. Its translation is CASSPGDRGFSNEQFF.

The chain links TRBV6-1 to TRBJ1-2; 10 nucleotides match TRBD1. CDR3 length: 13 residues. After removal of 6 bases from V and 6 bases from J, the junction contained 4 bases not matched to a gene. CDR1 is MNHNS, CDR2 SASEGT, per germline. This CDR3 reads CASSPDRGNGYTF. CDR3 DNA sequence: TGTGCCAGCAGCCCGGACAGGGGGAATGGCTACACCTTC.

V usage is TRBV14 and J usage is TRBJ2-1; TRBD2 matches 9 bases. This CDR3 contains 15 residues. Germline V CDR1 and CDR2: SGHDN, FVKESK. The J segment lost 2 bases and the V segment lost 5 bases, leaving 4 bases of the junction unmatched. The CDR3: CASSVAGVPYNEQFF. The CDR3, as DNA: TGTGCCAGCAGCGTAGCGGGAGTCCCCTACAATGAGCAGTTCTTC.

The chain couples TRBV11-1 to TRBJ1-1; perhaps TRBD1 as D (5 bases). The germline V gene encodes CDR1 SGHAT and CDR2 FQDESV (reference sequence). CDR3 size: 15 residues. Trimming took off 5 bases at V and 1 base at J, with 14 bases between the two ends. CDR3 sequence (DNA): TGTGCCAGCAGCCTGTCGACAGCACCGAACACTGAAGCTTTCTTT. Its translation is CASSLSTAPNTEAFF.

This chain's CDR3 is CASSLAASGTDTQYF. For the CDR3, the DNA is TGCGCCAGCAGCTTGGCTGCTAGCGGCACAGATACGCAGTATTTT. The genes are TRBV5-1 and TRBJ2-3, with D perhaps matching TRBD2 (6 bases). Germline CDR1 SGHRS, CDR2 YFSETQ. The CDR3 loop spans 15 amino acids. V lost 0 bases and J 1 base, leaving 9 bases between the germline ends.